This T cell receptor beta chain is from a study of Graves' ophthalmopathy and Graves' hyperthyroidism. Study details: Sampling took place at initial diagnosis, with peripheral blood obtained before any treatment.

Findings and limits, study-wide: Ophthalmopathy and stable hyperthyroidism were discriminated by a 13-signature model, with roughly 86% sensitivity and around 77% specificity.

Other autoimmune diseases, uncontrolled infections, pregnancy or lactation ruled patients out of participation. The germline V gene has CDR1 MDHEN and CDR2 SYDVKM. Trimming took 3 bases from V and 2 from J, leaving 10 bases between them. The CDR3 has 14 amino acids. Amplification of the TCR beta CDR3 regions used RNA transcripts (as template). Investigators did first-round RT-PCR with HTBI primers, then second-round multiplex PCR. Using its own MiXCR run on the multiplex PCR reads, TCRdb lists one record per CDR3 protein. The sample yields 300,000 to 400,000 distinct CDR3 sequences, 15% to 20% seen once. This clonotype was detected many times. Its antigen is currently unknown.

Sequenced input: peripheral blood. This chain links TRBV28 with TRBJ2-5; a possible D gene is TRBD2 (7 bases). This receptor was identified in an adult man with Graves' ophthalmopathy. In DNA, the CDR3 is TGTGCCAGCAGTTTCGGGGGGCTACAAGAGACCCAGTACTTC. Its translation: CASSFGGLQETQYF.